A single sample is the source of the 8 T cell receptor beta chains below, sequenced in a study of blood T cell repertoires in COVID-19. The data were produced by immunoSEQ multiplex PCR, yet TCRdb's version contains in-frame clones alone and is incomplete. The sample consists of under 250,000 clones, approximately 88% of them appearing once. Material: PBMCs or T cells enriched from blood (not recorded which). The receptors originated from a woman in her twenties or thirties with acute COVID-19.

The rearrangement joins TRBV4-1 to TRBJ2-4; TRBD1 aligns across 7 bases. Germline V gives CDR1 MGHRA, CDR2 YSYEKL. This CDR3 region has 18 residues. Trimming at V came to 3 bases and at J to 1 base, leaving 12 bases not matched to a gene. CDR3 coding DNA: TGCGCCAGCAGCCACGGAAGCCAGGGGGTCGTCGCCAAAAACATTCAGTACTTC. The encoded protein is CASSHGSQGVVAKNIQYF.

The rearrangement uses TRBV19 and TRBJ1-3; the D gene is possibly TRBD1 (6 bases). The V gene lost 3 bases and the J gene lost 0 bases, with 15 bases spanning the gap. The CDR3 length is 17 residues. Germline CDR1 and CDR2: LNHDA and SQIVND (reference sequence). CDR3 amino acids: CASSMLQGPDSGNTIYF. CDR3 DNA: TGTGCCAGTAGTATGCTCCAGGGGCCCGACTCTGGAAACACCATATATTTT.

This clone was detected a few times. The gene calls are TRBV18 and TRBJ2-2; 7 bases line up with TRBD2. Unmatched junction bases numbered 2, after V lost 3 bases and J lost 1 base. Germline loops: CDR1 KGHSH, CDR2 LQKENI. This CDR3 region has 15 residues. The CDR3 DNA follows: TGTGCCAGCTCACCCCGCGGGGGGAACACCGGGGAGCTGTTTTTT. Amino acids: CASSPRGGNTGELFF.

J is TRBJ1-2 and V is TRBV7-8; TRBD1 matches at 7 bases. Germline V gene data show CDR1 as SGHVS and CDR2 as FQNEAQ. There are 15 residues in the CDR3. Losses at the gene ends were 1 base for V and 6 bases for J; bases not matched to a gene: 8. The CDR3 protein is CASSLVGDRADGYTF. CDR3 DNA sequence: TGTGCCAGCAGCTTAGTTGGTGACAGGGCAGATGGCTACACCTTC.

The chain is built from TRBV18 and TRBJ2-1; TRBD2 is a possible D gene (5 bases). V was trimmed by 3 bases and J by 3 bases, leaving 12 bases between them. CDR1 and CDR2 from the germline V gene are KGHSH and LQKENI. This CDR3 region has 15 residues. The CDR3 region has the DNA TGTGCCAGCTCACCCCGGAGAGGGAGCTACAATGAGCAGTTCTTC. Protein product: CASSPRRGSYNEQFF.

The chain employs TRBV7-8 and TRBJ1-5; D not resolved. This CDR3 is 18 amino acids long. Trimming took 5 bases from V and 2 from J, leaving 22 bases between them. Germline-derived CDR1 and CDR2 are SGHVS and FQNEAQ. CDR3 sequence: CASSANPRGRVGNQPQHF. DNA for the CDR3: TGTGCCAGCAGCGCAAACCCCCGGGGTAGGGTGGGCAATCAGCCCCAGCATTTT.

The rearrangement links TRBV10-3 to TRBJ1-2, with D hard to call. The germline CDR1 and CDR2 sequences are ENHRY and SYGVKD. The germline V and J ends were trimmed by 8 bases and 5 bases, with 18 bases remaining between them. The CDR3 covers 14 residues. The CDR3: CAIRSAADDYGYTF. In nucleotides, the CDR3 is TGTGCCATCCGTTCAGCGGCCGATGATTATGGCTACACCTTC.

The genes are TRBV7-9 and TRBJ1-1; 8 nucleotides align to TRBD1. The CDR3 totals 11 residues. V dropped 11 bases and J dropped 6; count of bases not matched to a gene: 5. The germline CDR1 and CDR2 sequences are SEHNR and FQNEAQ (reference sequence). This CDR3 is CAGRQGSEAFF. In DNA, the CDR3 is TGTGCCGGCCGACAGGGGTCTGAAGCTTTCTTT.